In its sample, the clone carrying this TCR beta chain was seen a few times. This entry comes from a study of T cells after yellow fever vaccination. MiXCR, run by TCRdb on the 5' RACE reads, gives a single entry per CDR3 protein. The profile shows 300,000 to 400,000 distinct CDR3 sequences, about 4% of them singletons. Germline V gives CDR1 SGDLS, CDR2 YYNGEE. The CDR3 extends over 13 amino acids. Trimming removed 7 bases at V and 9 bases at J, with 18 bases between. The sequence was obtained from a man younger than 30 who received the YFV17D yellow fever vaccine. The chain combines TRBV9 with TRBJ2-3, with D maybe TRBD1 (6 bases). The sample consisted of PBMCs, taken 5 days after the yellow fever booster vaccination. The CDR3 sequence is CASEGTGTRTQYF. The CDR3 bases are TGTGCCAGCGAGGGGACCGGGACACGGACGCAGTATTTT.